This T cell receptor (beta chain) was recorded in a study of early T cells in non-severe SARS-CoV-2 infection. This clonotype was seen a few times. Unique molecular identifier tags were affixed to discrete cDNA molecules. TCRdb analysed the 5' RACE reads with MiXCR anew, one entry per CDR3 protein. The table shows around 100,000 distinct CDR3 sequences, with roughly 14% occurring only once. V was clipped by 3 bases and J by 2 bases; unmatched bases: 6. Germline V gives CDR1 LGHNA, CDR2 YSLEER. The CDR3 length is 15 residues. The sequence was collected from an adult who was a healthcare worker with PCR-confirmed SARS-CoV-2 infection or an uninfected control (not recorded which). The specimen sequenced was whole blood. The V gene is TRBV4-3, the J gene TRBJ2-5; 7 bases line up with TRBD1. The CDR3 is CASSHGTGQQETQYF. In DNA, the CDR3 is TGCGCCAGCAGCCATGGAACGGGACAGCAAGAGACCCAGTACTTC.